The 32 T cell receptor beta chains below were found in one sample sequenced in a study of cytomegalovirus exposure and HLA in healthy donors. The PCR employed 60 Vbeta primers together with 13 Jbeta primers. Sequencing used immunoSEQ multiplex PCR; TCRdb keeps in-frame clones, though not all of them. The sample holds 150,000 to 200,000 clones, around three quarters seen once. Material: PBMCs. These receptors were taken from a woman aged 25 to 39 in good health and CMV-seropositive.

This chain links TRBV27 with TRBJ1-6; D perhaps matches TRBD1 (5 bases). V was pared by 5 bases and J by 7 bases, with 18 bases between. CDR3 length: 16 amino acids. Per germline, CDR1 MNHEY and CDR2 SMNVEV (reference sequence). In DNA form, the CDR3 reads TGTGCCAGCAGTCCTTCCCCGGCGGGGGGGAATTCACCCCTCCACTTT. As protein: CASSPSPAGGNSPLHF.

This clone was picked up one time. The chain uses TRBV10-2 and TRBJ2-7; the match to TRBD2 covers 8 bases. The V gene's germline CDR1 is WSHSY and CDR2 SAAADI. Losses at the gene ends were 3 bases for V and 5 bases for J; bases not matched to a gene: 12. The CDR3 is made up of 16 amino acids. This CDR3 is CASSESGRGARNEQYF. In DNA form, the CDR3 reads TGCGCCAGCAGTGAAAGTGGGCGGGGGGCAAGAAACGAGCAGTACTTC.

This clone appeared a few times. The chain's CDR3 is CASSLDRGNTIYF. The CDR3 bases are TGTGCCAGCAGCCTAGACAGGGGAAACACCATATATTTT. This chain uses TRBV7-8 with TRBJ1-3; tentatively, D is TRBD1 (6 bases). In germline, CDR1 is SGHVS, CDR2 FQNEAQ. V was shortened by 5 bases and J by 4 bases, with 9 bases between the two germline ends. The CDR3 length is 13 residues. Together with reference TRBV7-8 and TRBJ1-3, the CDR3 gives the full variable domain: GAGVSQSPRYKVAKRGQDVALRCDPISGHVSLFWYQQALGQGPEFLTYFQNEAQLDKSGLPSDRFFAERPEGSVSTLKIQRTQQEDSAVYLCASSLDRGNTIYFGEGSWLTVV.

The gene calls are TRBV9 and TRBJ1-2, with unresolved D. Germline V gives CDR1 SGDLS, CDR2 YYNGEE. V was trimmed by 3 bases and J by 7 bases, leaving 22 bases between them. The CDR3 loop spans 16 amino acids. CDR3 sequence (DNA): TGTGCCAGCAGCGCCGGAGGCAAGGTGCCGAGGGTTGGCTACACCTTC. Its protein product is CASSAGGKVPRVGYTF.

This chain links TRBV27 with TRBJ2-5; the match to TRBD1 covers 11 bases. Judging by the DNA end, TRBJ2-7 fits better; the J call may be wrong. This CDR3 has 15 residues. CDR1 and CDR2 (germline): MNHEY, SMNVEV (reference sequence). CDR3 loop: CASSFPGQGVREQYF. CDR3 coding DNA: TGTGCCAGCAGTTTCCCGGGACAGGGGGTCCGCGAGCAGTACTTC.

The rearrangement links TRBV27 to TRBJ2-1, with a tentative D call TRBD1 (5 bases). Trimming cost V 3 bases and J 4 bases, with 10 bases left between them. The CDR3 sequence is 14 residues long. Germline CDR1 and CDR2: MNHEY and SMNVEV (reference sequence). The CDR3 reads CASSLTATYNEQFF. The CDR3 DNA is TGTGCCAGCAGTTTGACAGCGACATACAATGAGCAGTTCTTC.

The J gene is TRBJ2-7, the V gene TRBV5-1, with D tentatively TRBD2 (5 bases). The CDR3 has 15 residues. Between the trimmed V and J ends, which lost 4 bases and 5 bases, there was a span of 19 bases. Germline V gene data show CDR1 as SGHRS and CDR2 as YFSETQ. CDR3 region: CASSLGELGSDEQYF. The CDR3 DNA reads TGCGCCAGCAGCCTCGGGGAGTTGGGGTCGGACGAGCAGTACTTC.

The CDR3 nucleotides read TGTGCCAGCAGCGTCATAGCCGGCGGGGTTCTGGATACGCAGTATTTT. Protein sequence: CASSVIAGGVLDTQYF. The chain couples TRBV9 to TRBJ2-3; a possible D gene is TRBD2 (6 bases). The CDR3 is 16 amino acids. From germline, CDR1 is SGDLS and CDR2 YYNGEE. V lost 2 bases to trimming and J lost 6 bases, with 19 bases between them.

This chain's CDR3 is CASSRPGSGANVLTF. CDR3 DNA sequence: TGTGCCAGTAGTCGGCCGGGATCAGGGGCCAACGTCCTGACTTTC. The V and J genes are TRBV19 and TRBJ2-6; a possible D gene is TRBD2 (5 bases). Germline V gives CDR1 LNHDA, CDR2 SQIVND (reference sequence). The CDR3 loop spans 15 amino acids. Trimming took off 5 bases at V and 4 bases at J, with 12 bases between the two ends.

This clone has just a few counts. The genes are TRBV20-1 and TRBJ2-5; unclear D gene. This CDR3 has 11 amino acids. Germline V gene lookup returns CDR1 DFQATT and CDR2 SNEGSKA (reference sequence). Trimming stripped 3 bases from V and 5 bases from J, with 7 bases between. CDR3 region: CSASPGETQYF. The DNA for the CDR3 is TGCAGTGCTAGCCCCGGGGAGACCCAGTACTTC.

There are a few counts of this clone. This chain's CDR3 is CAISPQGGGSGGELFF. CDR3 in DNA: TGTGCCATCAGTCCCCAGGGCGGGGGATCCGGAGGGGAGCTGTTTTTT. This sequence joins TRBV10-3 and TRBJ2-2, with 7 bases that match TRBD2. The J segment lost 8 bases and the V segment lost 5 bases, leaving 14 bases of the junction unmatched. The length of the CDR3 is 16 residues. Germline CDR1 reads ENHRY; CDR2 reads SYGVKD.

The chain employs TRBV2 and TRBJ1-5; tentative D call: TRBD1 (6 bases). Between the trimmed V and J ends, which lost 7 bases and 0 bases, there was a span of 10 bases. CDR3 length: 14 residues. Per germline, CDR1 SNHLY and CDR2 FYNNEI. The CDR3 DNA reads as TGTGCCAGCACCTGGACAGATAGCAATCAGCCCCAGCATTTT. It codes for CASTWTDSNQPQHF.

This rearrangement joins TRBV28 to TRBJ1-2, with D possibly being TRBD1 (5 bases). CDR3 length: 15 amino acids. Germline CDR1 MDHEN, CDR2 SYDVKM. Trimming shortened V by 3 bases and J by 7 bases, and 18 bases separated the two germline ends. This chain's CDR3 is CASSLVGRAGGGYTF. The CDR3 DNA reads as TGTGCCAGCAGTTTGGTAGGCAGGGCAGGCGGTGGCTACACCTTC.

The chain carries TRBV7-2 and TRBJ1-2; tentative D call: TRBD1 (5 bases). Germline V gives CDR1 SGHTA, CDR2 FQGNSA. The CDR3 covers 14 residues. Trimming pared 1 base from V and 6 bases from J, leaving 12 bases between. The DNA of the CDR3 is TGTGCCAGCAGCTTAGTAGGGGATCCCCATGGCTACACCTTC. Protein: CASSLVGDPHGYTF.

The CDR3 region is CASSADSDLIAKNIQYF. CDR3 nucleotide sequence: TGTGCCAGCAGCGCGGACTCCGATCTGATAGCCAAAAACATTCAGTACTTC. The J gene is TRBJ2-4, the V gene TRBV7-6; a possible D gene is TRBD2 (5 bases). This CDR3 region has 17 residues. The V gene's germline CDR1 is SGHVS and CDR2 FNYEAQ. Trimming took 5 bases from V and 0 from J, leaving 17 bases between them.

The gene calls are TRBV6-5 and TRBJ2-1, with 7 bases identical to TRBD2. The length of the CDR3 is 15 residues. With 2 bases clipped from V and 1 base from J, the junction kept 2 bases outside the gene matches. The germline V gene encodes CDR1 MNHEY and CDR2 SVGAGI. CDR3 DNA sequence: TGTGCCAGCAGTTACCAGCGGGGATCCTACAATGAGCAGTTCTTC. Translation gives CASSYQRGSYNEQFF.

With regard to this clone: The same CDR3 also results from other DNA sequences found in this sample. The chain employs TRBV11-3 and TRBJ2-3, with TRBD1 identical over 10 bases. Germline-derived CDR1 and CDR2 are SGHNT and YENEEA. This CDR3 contains 14 residues. The V and J ends lost 5 bases and 6 bases, in that order; junction bases with no gene match: 5. The CDR3 here is CASSPGQGSDTQYF. CDR3 coding DNA: TGTGCCAGCAGCCCGGGACAGGGGAGTGATACGCAGTATTTT.

The gene calls are TRBV28 and TRBJ1-5; 9 bases line up with TRBD1. CDR3 length: 16 amino acids. V was clipped by 1 base and J by 5 bases; unmatched bases: 6. Germline CDR1 MDHEN, CDR2 SYDVKM. CDR3 bases: TGTGCCAGCAGTTTATTACAGGGGGCGCGGGATCAGCCCCAGCATTTT. Amino acids: CASSLLQGARDQPQHF. Using reference TRBV28 and TRBJ1-5 for the parts outside the CDR3, the full variable domain is DVKVTQSSRYLVKRTGEKVFLECVQDMDHENMFWYRQDPGLGLRLIYFSYDVKMKEKGDIPEGYSVSREKKERFSLILESASTNQTSMYLCASSLLQGARDQPQHFGDGTRLSIL.

In its sample, this clone was seen a few times. This chain uses TRBV27 with TRBJ2-1; tentatively, D is TRBD2 (5 bases). Trimming cost V 4 bases and J 8 bases, with 12 bases left between them. The CDR3 consists of 13 residues. Germline V gene sequence: CDR1 MNHEY, CDR2 SMNVEV (reference sequence). For the CDR3, the DNA is TGTGCCAGCAGTTCTACTGGAGGCGATGAGCAGTTCTTC. This codes for CASSSTGGDEQFF.

The chain has TRBV27 and TRBJ2-7, with TRBD2 identical over 15 bases. Germline trimming cut 5 bases from V and 4 bases from J; bases unmatched to any gene: 6. Germline CDR1 and CDR2: MNHEY and SMNVEV (reference sequence). This CDR3 is built from 16 residues. In nucleotides, the CDR3 is TGTGCCAGCAGTCCCGGACTAGCGGGGGGGGAATACGAGCAGTACTTC. It translates to CASSPGLAGGEYEQYF.

The sample holds a few counts of this clone. This specimen includes other DNA sequences encoding the same CDR3. J is TRBJ2-3 and V is TRBV27; D not certain. Germline CDR1 reads MNHEY; CDR2 reads SMNVEV (reference sequence). V was shortened by 6 bases and J by 0 bases, with 13 bases between the two germline ends. This CDR3 region has 15 residues. CDR3 DNA: TGTGCCAGCAGCTTAGACACCCCTAGCACAGATACGCAGTATTTT. Translation gives CASSLDTPSTDTQYF.

The chain combines TRBV4-3 with TRBJ2-2; D might be TRBD2 (5 bases). The germline CDR1 and CDR2 sequences are LGHNA and YSLEER. V dropped 0 bases and J dropped 5 bases, with 19 bases sitting between them. The CDR3 runs to 18 residues. CDR3 sequence reads: CASSQDIGLVRRTGELFF. Written as DNA, the CDR3 is TGCGCCAGCAGCCAAGATATCGGACTGGTTCGGCGGACCGGGGAGCTGTTTTTT.

The chain carries TRBV5-6 and TRBJ1-1, with 8 bases lining up with TRBD1. The germline gives CDR1 SGHDT, CDR2 YYEEEE. CDR3 length: 17 amino acids. J lost 3 bases, V lost 0 bases, and 10 bases had no gene match. DNA for the CDR3: TGTGCCAGCAGCTTGGATGGACAGGGCTATGGGGACACTGAAGCTTTCTTT. This gives the protein CASSLDGQGYGDTEAFF.

The chain combines TRBV5-6 with TRBJ2-2, with a tentative D call TRBD1 (5 bases). V was shortened by 3 bases and J by 3 bases, with 21 bases between the two germline ends. The CDR3 is 18 amino acids. From germline, CDR1 is SGHDT and CDR2 YYEEEE. CDR3: CASSYRWPQIRDTGELFF. The CDR3 DNA reads as TGTGCCAGCAGCTACAGGTGGCCCCAAATACGGGACACCGGGGAGCTGTTTTTT.

The chain employs TRBV18 and TRBJ1-4; D might be TRBD1 (6 bases). Germline V gene data show CDR1 as KGHSH and CDR2 as LQKENI. The V end was cut by 5 bases, the J end by 4 bases, with 17 bases between. The CDR3 loop spans 16 amino acids. DNA for the CDR3: TGTGCCAGCTCATCTTCCCCGGCAGGGGTTAATGAAAAACTGTTTTTT. Protein: CASSSSPAGVNEKLFF.

The chain carries TRBV5-4 and TRBJ1-1; 7 nucleotides line up with TRBD1. The CDR3 totals 16 residues. V dropped 4 bases and J dropped 2; count of bases not matched to a gene: 11. Germline V gives CDR1 SGHNT, CDR2 YYREEE (reference sequence). The CDR3 protein is CASSPRGTVRNTEAFF. The DNA for the CDR3 is TGTGCCAGCAGCCCAAGAGGGACAGTGAGAAACACTGAAGCTTTCTTT.

V and J are TRBV7-2 and TRBJ2-5; D perhaps matches TRBD2 (5 bases). V gave up 5 bases and J gave up 8 bases, with 15 bases separating them. This CDR3 comprises 13 residues. CDR1 is SGHTA and CDR2 is FQGNSA in the germline V gene. The CDR3 spells CASSPPVRGTQYF. Written as DNA, the CDR3 is TGTGCCAGCAGCCCCCCCGTTCGGGGAACCCAGTACTTC.

The CDR3 reads CASSLTRGLADEQFF. DNA for the CDR3: TGTGCCAGCAGCTTAACCCGTGGGCTAGCGGATGAGCAGTTCTTC. The rearrangement joins TRBV7-3 to TRBJ2-1; 7 nucleotides align to TRBD2. J lost 8 bases, V lost 0 bases, and 7 bases had no gene match. Per germline, CDR1 SGHTA and CDR2 FQGTGA. The CDR3 is 15 residues long. Using reference TRBV7-3 and TRBJ2-1 for the parts outside the CDR3, the full variable domain is GAGVSQTPSNKVTEKGKYVELRCDPISGHTALYWYRQSLGQGPEFLIYFQGTGAADDSGLPNDRFFAVRPEGSVSTLKIQRTERGDSAVYLCASSLTRGLADEQFFGPGTRLTVL.

The chain uses TRBV28 and TRBJ2-2; 9 nucleotides match TRBD1. J was trimmed by 3 bases and V by 4 bases; bases with no gene match: 6. Germline V gene lookup returns CDR1 MDHEN and CDR2 SYDVKM. The CDR3 sequence is 16 residues long. CDR3 DNA: TGTGCCAGCAGTTCACAGGGGGCGCAAGACACCGGGGAGCTGTTTTTT. The encoded protein is CASSSQGAQDTGELFF.

This clone was seen more than once but under ten times. The chain uses TRBV9 and TRBJ2-5, with 8 bases aligning to TRBD1. The germline gives CDR1 SGDLS, CDR2 YYNGEE. This CDR3 comprises 15 residues. V lost 0 bases and J lost 4; bases outside the gene matches: 5. The CDR3 DNA reads as TGTGCCAGCAGCGTAGGGACAGGGTCGTCAGAGACCCAGTACTTC. It codes for CASSVGTGSSETQYF.

This clone was recorded only once. CDR3 sequence: CAISDFRDITGNTIYF. CDR3 DNA sequence: TGTGCCATCAGTGACTTCCGGGACATCACTGGAAACACCATATATTTT. The chain has TRBV10-3 and TRBJ1-3; tentative D call: TRBD1 (6 bases). This CDR3 comprises 16 residues. Per germline, CDR1 ENHRY and CDR2 SYGVKD. Trimming removed 3 bases at V and 2 bases at J, with 14 bases between.

The chain carries TRBV28 and TRBJ1-1; possibly TRBD1 for D (5 bases). Trimming cost V 3 bases and J 5 bases, with 13 bases left between them. The CDR3 is 14 residues long. The germline gives CDR1 MDHEN, CDR2 SYDVKM. The CDR3 spells CASSFSGGWTEAFF. Written as DNA, the CDR3 is TGTGCCAGCAGTTTCTCGGGGGGATGGACTGAAGCTTTCTTT.